What follows are 10 T cell receptor beta chains derived from one specimen sequenced in a study of T-cell memory formation after mild COVID-19 (dated by TCRdb to the early 2020s). Libraries came from 5' RACE. Instrument on record: Illumina NovaSeq 6000. TCRdb took the public reads, trimmed them with fastp at Q25, ran MiXCR for clone calling and kept in-frame beta chains. Rows are unified per CDR3 protein, each entry keeping the most common DNA and genes. The sample records under 150,000 distinct CDR3 sequences, approximately 22% of which are singletons. Around 40% of the sample goes to the ten largest clones. The specimen sequenced was PBMCs or a T cell subset sorted from them (not recorded which). All receptors derive from a man between 18 and 35 years old who had mild COVID-19 (a few samples of this study predate the infection). The sample titles of this study are shuffled in the database, so cell type and time point are left out; the donor was told from shared clones.

The chain employs TRBV5-1 and TRBJ2-1, with D uncertain. V lost 0 bases to trimming and J lost 3 bases, with 13 bases between them. Germline loops: CDR1 SGHRS, CDR2 YFSETQ. This CDR3 comprises 16 residues. In DNA form, the CDR3 reads TGCGCCAGCAGCTTGGCCCCTGGACGGCACTACAATGAGCAGTTCTTC. It is translated as CASSLAPGRHYNEQFF. Full variable domain (remainder filled in from reference TRBV5-1 and TRBJ2-1): KAGVTQTPRYLIKTRGQQVTLSCSPISGHRSVSWYQQTPGQGLQFLFEYFSETQRNKGNFPGRFSGRQFSNSRSEMNVSTLELGDSALYLCASSLAPGRHYNEQFFGPGTRLTVL.

This clonotype was seen only a few times. The V and J genes are TRBV15 and TRBJ2-1; TRBD1 matches at 7 bases. The CDR3 loop spans 16 amino acids. Germline CDR1 LNHNV, CDR2 YYDKDF (reference sequence). V lost 2 bases, J lost 0 bases, and 4 bases stayed unmatched. The CDR3 DNA reads as TGTGCCACCAGCAGATCCCGGACAGGCTCCTACAATGAGCAGTTCTTC. The encoded protein is CATSRSRTGSYNEQFF.

The chain employs TRBV7-2 and TRBJ1-2; D is perhaps TRBD1 (6 bases). Trimming stripped 4 bases from V and 5 bases from J, with 14 bases between. Germline V CDR1 and CDR2: SGHTA, FQGNSA. This CDR3 comprises 14 residues. DNA of the CDR3: TGTGCCAGCAGCTCCGAACAGGGAGGGTATGGCTACACCTTC. Its protein is CASSSEQGGYGYTF. The full variable domain, rest sourced from reference TRBV7-2 and TRBJ1-2, is GAGVSQSPSNKVTEKGKDVELRCDPISGHTALYWYRQSLGQGLEFLIYFQGNSAPDKSGLPSDRFSAERTGGSVSTLTIQRTQQEDSAVYLCASSSEQGGYGYTFGSGTRLTVV.

V and J are TRBV27 and TRBJ2-1; either TRBD1 or TRBD2 may fit D (6 bases each). The CDR3 has 16 residues. Per germline, CDR1 MNHEY and CDR2 SMNVEV (reference sequence). Deletions cut 5 bases from V and 0 bases from J, with 14 bases between. The CDR3 nucleotides are TGTGCCAGCAGTCCGGGGGCCAGCGGCTCCTACAATGAGCAGTTCTTC. It encodes CASSPGASGSYNEQFF.

The table lists this clonotype with a few counts. The rearrangement links TRBV11-2 to TRBJ2-5, with TRBD1 matching 9 bases. J lost 5 bases, V lost 11 bases, and 12 bases had no gene match. Looked up from germline, CDR1 is SGHAT and CDR2 is FQNNGV. This CDR3 is built from 14 residues. The CDR3 reads CAVGQGPGLETQYF. The CDR3 region has the DNA TGTGCCGTCGGACAGGGGCCGGGGTTGGAGACCCAGTACTTC.

This clonotype was detected a few times. The gene calls are TRBV4-1 and TRBJ2-2; D unresolved. Per germline, CDR1 MGHRA and CDR2 YSYEKL. This CDR3 has 14 amino acids. Trimming shortened V by 3 bases and J by 1 base, and 6 bases separated the two germline ends. In DNA, the CDR3 is TGCGCCAGCAGCCAGGCAGAGAACACCGGGGAGCTGTTTTTT. The encoded protein is CASSQAENTGELFF.

This clonotype has a handful of counts. The chain employs TRBV6-5 and TRBJ1-2; D may be TRBD1 (6 bases). Trimming removed 7 bases at V and 4 bases at J, with 7 bases between. The length of the CDR3 is 11 residues. Germline loops: CDR1 MNHEY, CDR2 SVGAGI. The CDR3 DNA sequence: TGTGCCAGCAAACAGGGCTATGGCTACACCTTC. It encodes CASKQGYGYTF.

The sample holds a few counts of this clonotype. This chain joins TRBV4-3 and TRBJ2-2, with a possible D match to TRBD2 (6 bases). CDR3 size: 13 residues. V lost 7 bases to trimming and J lost 6 bases, with 12 bases between them. Germline V gives CDR1 LGHNA, CDR2 YSLEER. The CDR3 sequence is CASIRGIPGELFF. The CDR3 bases are TGCGCCAGCATCCGCGGGATCCCCGGGGAGCTGTTTTTT.

The table lists this clonotype with a few counts. The V and J genes are TRBV4-1 and TRBJ1-5; D is unresolved. CDR1 is MGHRA and CDR2 is YSYEKL in the germline V gene. The V gene lost 3 bases and the J gene lost 0 bases, with 9 bases spanning the gap. This CDR3 is 15 amino acids long. CDR3 residues: CASSHRGVSNQPQHF. CDR3 sequence (DNA): TGCGCCAGCAGCCATCGGGGAGTTAGCAATCAGCCCCAGCATTTT.

The rearrangement uses TRBV2 and TRBJ2-1; TRBD1 might be the D (5 bases). Between the trimmed V and J ends, which lost 10 bases and 3 bases, there was a span of 19 bases. Germline V gives CDR1 SNHLY, CDR2 FYNNEI. The length of the CDR3 is 15 residues. This CDR3 is CATQGSTTDYNEQFF. The CDR3 bases are TGTGCCACTCAGGGTTCAACAACCGACTACAATGAGCAGTTCTTC.